Listed below are T cell receptor beta chains from one sample, sequenced in a study of cytomegalovirus exposure and HLA in healthy donors. Profiling relied on immunoSEQ multiplex PCR, and the TCRdb table lists in-frame clones only, not all of them. There are tens of thousands of clones in the sample; more than 65% occur only once, and under 3% lies in the top ten. Source material: PBMCs. The receptors shown here come from a man over 45 in good health and CMV-seronegative. Each CDR3 is given with its conserved first and last residue. Fields, in order: J gene, D gene, V gene, CDR3 protein. D genes are given only for firm matches.

TRBJ1-6 | NA | TRBV7-2 | CASSLVGAAYSPLHF
TRBJ2-7 | NA | TRBV18 | CASSPGARTYEQYF
TRBJ2-7 | TRBD2 | TRBV6-6 | CASINPGLADYEQYF
TRBJ1-3 | NA | TRBV11-2 | CASSRGQDVNTIYF
TRBJ2-7 | NA | TRBV14 | CASSQGLDPTYEQYF
TRBJ1-4 | TRBD1 | TRBV11-1 | CASSLGTGENEKLFF
TRBJ2-1 | TRBD1 | TRBV15 | CATSRAPSTGGNEQFF
TRBJ2-7 | NA | TRBV10-2 | CASSEQLVSEQYF
TRBJ1-2 | TRBD1 | TRBV29-1 | CSVDRDSDYGYTF
TRBJ1-1 | NA | TRBV6-1 | CASSVTGFSPTEAFF
TRBJ2-5 | NA | TRBV19 | CASTTGWGLEGTQYF
TRBJ2-6 | NA | TRBV28 | CASSRSSGANVLTF
TRBJ2-7 | NA | TRBV29-1 | CSVSTGYYEQYF
TRBJ2-7 | TRBD2 | TRBV7-2 | CASSLRTSGGESSYEQYF
NA | TRBD1 | TRBV18 | CASSLGTGVYEQYF
TRBJ1-5 | NA | TRBV6-1 | CASSGSAAPNRPQHF
TRBJ2-1 | NA | TRBV7-9 | CASTRGASGINEQFF
TRBJ2-1 | NA | TRBV5-6 | CASSFRRANNEQFF
TRBJ1-1 | NA | TRBV12-5 | CASGSSSGVGTEAFF
TRBJ1-1 | NA | TRBV7-9 | CSSSFNLNTEAFF
TRBJ2-1 | NA | TRBV15 | CATSRVGTSNSREQFF
TRBJ1-1 | NA | TRBV9 | CASSGRTVDTEAFF
TRBJ2-7 | NA | TRBV28 | CASSLLYEQYF
TRBJ1-2 | NA | TRBV30 | CAWNGEAQGYTF
TRBJ1-3 | NA | TRBV18 | CASSLTAGNDGNTIYF
TRBJ1-1 | NA | TRBV7-9 | CASSPQPLGGTEAFF
TRBJ2-1 | TRBD2 | TRBV5-1 | CASGLGLAGAKVEQFF
TRBJ1-5 | NA | TRBV27 | CASSLSGGYSNQPQHF
TRBJ1-3 | NA | TRBV7-9 | CSSSLARGASGNTIYF
TRBJ2-1 | NA | TRBV7-3 | CASSPRLGATYNEQFF
TRBJ2-5 | NA | TRBV4-3 | CASSHTKRTAGIHETQYF
TRBJ1-3 | NA | TRBV5-8 | CASSLAGGLGNTIYF
TRBJ1-3 | TRBD1 | TRBV7-2 | CASSPGQGASSGNTIYF
TRBJ1-6 | TRBD1 | TRBV4-1 | CASSQEQGKPGNSPLHF
TRBJ2-1 | TRBD2 | TRBV19 | CASSFAGTSGNNEQFF
TRBJ2-4 | NA | TRBV27 | CASSLNGGPKNIQYF
TRBJ2-5 | NA | TRBV18 | CASSPFMSASEETQYF
TRBJ2-7 | TRBD2 | TRBV7-9 | CASSSGTSGFHEQYF
TRBJ1-5 | NA | TRBV6-6 | CASSYENQPQHF
TRBJ1-2 | TRBD1 | TRBV9 | CASSGWNWTGGYGYTF
TRBJ2-7 | TRBD1 | TRBV18 | CASSPGQGSYEQYF
TRBJ1-1 | TRBD1 | TRBV25-1 | CASSHGRTGGEAFF
TRBJ2-2 | NA | TRBV27 | CASSYPKAGGELFF
TRBJ1-3 | TRBD1 | TRBV4-1 | CASSQERSQTGVGNTIYF
TRBJ2-6 | TRBD1 | TRBV10-1 | CASARQGPSNRSGANVLTF
TRBJ2-5 | TRBD1 | TRBV11-1 | CASSRTGGETQYF
TRBJ2-3 | TRBD2 | TRBV28 | CASSLMLAGSTDTQYF
TRBJ2-1 | TRBD2 | TRBV19 | CASSIGSGGLREQFF
TRBJ2-3 | NA | TRBV11-3 | CASSPRGTDTQYF
TRBJ2-7 | NA | TRBV7-2 | CASSSLGLDEQYF
TRBJ2-2 | TRBD1 | TRBV19 | CASSRGDSNTGELFF
TRBJ2-5 | NA | TRBV7-3 | CASSPTGLQETQYF
TRBJ1-6 | NA | TRBV7-2 | CASSPQTTSNSPLHF